This T cell receptor beta chain originates from a study of technical replicates of blood from several donors. Looked up from germline, CDR1 is MDHEN and CDR2 is SYDVKM. The CDR3 spans 15 residues. The V and J ends lost 5 bases and 4 bases, in that order; junction bases with no gene match: 8. The protocol was immunoSEQ multiplex PCR, while the TCRdb copy is restricted to in-frame clones and leaves out a portion. The table has about 81,000 clones, 96% seen once. The sample taken for sequencing was T cells isolated from PBMCs. This receptor was identified in a human donor in good health. This chain uses TRBV28 with TRBJ2-7; TRBD1 matches 10 bases. This CDR3 is CASSTGQGSQYEQYF. CDR3 nucleotides: TGTGCCAGCAGTACGGGACAGGGGTCTCAATACGAGCAGTACTTC. Variable domain in full (rest from reference TRBV28 and TRBJ2-7): DVKVTQSSRYLVKRTGEKVFLECVQDMDHENMFWYRQDPGLGLRLIYFSYDVKMKEKGDIPEGYSVSREKKERFSLILESASTNQTSMYLCASSTGQGSQYEQYFGPGTRLTVT.